The next 10 T cell receptor beta chains were all read from a single sample in a study of blood T cell repertoires in COVID-19. TCRdb's table, derived via immunoSEQ multiplex PCR, lists solely in-frame clones and lacks some. The sample carries about 240,000 clones, 75% to 90% recorded once. Sequencing was carried out using peripheral blood. These receptors came from a woman aged 60-75 years with active or convalescent COVID-19.

This chain joins TRBV12-3 or TRBV12-4 and TRBJ1-2; maybe TRBD1 (6 bases). CDR3 length: 12 amino acids. Trimming left V 7 bases short and J 8 bases short, with 14 bases between. The CDR3 is CASTTGWRGYTF. CDR3 DNA: TGTGCCAGCACCACAGGGTGGCGGGGCTACACCTTC.

In its sample, this clone was seen once. The V gene is TRBV18, the J gene TRBJ1-5; TRBD1 matches 7 bases. Trimming at V came to 3 bases and at J to 1 base, leaving 12 bases not matched to a gene. Germline loops: CDR1 KGHSH, CDR2 LQKENI. This CDR3 comprises 18 residues. The CDR3 bases are TGTGCCAGCTCACCCCCCGAGAGGGGGCGGGGAAGCAATCAGCCCCAGCATTTT. This translates into CASSPPERGRGSNQPQHF.

The chain uses TRBV5-4 and TRBJ2-5, with D maybe TRBD1 (7 bases). Looked up from germline, CDR1 is SGHNT and CDR2 is YYREEE (reference sequence). V was pared by 3 bases and J by 5 bases, with 17 bases between. This CDR3 region has 15 residues. The CDR3 DNA reads TGTGCCAGCAGCTCAGGGGGGACGGAGGGCGAGACCCAGTACTTC. The encoded protein is CASSSGGTEGETQYF. The whole variable domain, filled in from reference TRBV5-4 and TRBJ2-5, reads ETGVTQSPTHLIKTRGQQVTLRCSSQSGHNTVSWYQQALGQGPQFIFQYYREEENGRGNFPPRFSGLQFPNYSSELNVNALELDDSALYLCASSSGGTEGETQYFGPGTRLLVL.

This clone was counted between two and nine times. This rearrangement joins TRBV27 to TRBJ1-5; possible D gene TRBD1, 6 bases. V was shortened by 2 bases and J by 9 bases, with 14 bases between the two germline ends. The CDR3 runs to 14 residues. From germline, CDR1 is MNHEY and CDR2 SMNVEV (reference sequence). The CDR3 protein is CASSLVGARGPQHF. CDR3 nucleotides: TGTGCCAGCAGTTTAGTGGGGGCCCGCGGGCCCCAGCATTTT.

The chain carries TRBV19 and TRBJ1-5; TRBD1 aligns across 7 bases. The germline V gene has CDR1 LNHDA and CDR2 SQIVND (reference sequence). The CDR3 is made up of 15 amino acids. Trimming removed 6 bases from V and 0 bases from J; junction bases left unmatched: 5. The CDR3 loop is CASSPGQDSNQPQHF. The CDR3 bases are TGTGCCAGTAGCCCAGGACAGGATAGCAATCAGCCCCAGCATTTT.

The chain has TRBV5-1 and TRBJ1-1, with 10 bases fitting TRBD1. The CDR3 contains 15 residues. The V gene's germline CDR1 is SGHRS and CDR2 YFSETQ. Trimming took 4 bases from V and 5 from J; bases not matched to a gene: 8. CDR3 DNA sequence: TGCGCCAGCAGCCCGGCGACAGGGGGCGAGACTGAAGCTTTCTTT. Its protein product is CASSPATGGETEAFF.

This chain links TRBV30 with TRBJ1-6; the D is unclear. Germline V CDR1 and CDR2: GTSNPN, SVGIG (reference sequence). V was shortened by 1 base and J by 3 bases, with 10 bases between the two germline ends. The CDR3 runs to 15 residues. The CDR3 nucleotides are TGTGCCTGGAGTGCAGAGCGGGGCTATAATTCACCCCTCCACTTT. It yields the protein CAWSAERGYNSPLHF.

The V gene is TRBV18, the J gene TRBJ1-3, with D perhaps matching TRBD1 (5 bases). Trimming took 3 bases from V and 7 from J, leaving 10 bases between them. CDR3 length equals 13 residues. CDR1 is KGHSH, CDR2 LQKENI, per germline. The CDR3 loop reads CASSPGGSNTIYF. CDR3 nucleotides: TGTGCCAGCTCACCCGGGGGTAGCAACACCATATATTTT.

This clone came up a few times. The genes are TRBV6-5 and TRBJ1-5; D unclear. The CDR3 runs to 13 residues. V was pared by 4 bases and J by 4 bases, with 8 bases between. Germline V gives CDR1 MNHEY, CDR2 SVGAGI. This CDR3 is CASSSTWNQPQHF. The DNA of the CDR3 is TGTGCCAGCAGTTCAACTTGGAATCAGCCCCAGCATTTT.

The CDR3, as DNA: TGCAGCGGGCAGGGGACGGCGAACACCGGGGAGCTGTTTTTT. Protein product: CSGQGTANTGELFF. V usage is TRBV29-1 and J usage is TRBJ2-2, with D perhaps matching TRBD1 (6 bases). V lost 7 bases and J lost 0, with 12 bases in between. This CDR3 spans 14 amino acids. Germline loops: CDR1 SQVTM, CDR2 ANQGSEA.